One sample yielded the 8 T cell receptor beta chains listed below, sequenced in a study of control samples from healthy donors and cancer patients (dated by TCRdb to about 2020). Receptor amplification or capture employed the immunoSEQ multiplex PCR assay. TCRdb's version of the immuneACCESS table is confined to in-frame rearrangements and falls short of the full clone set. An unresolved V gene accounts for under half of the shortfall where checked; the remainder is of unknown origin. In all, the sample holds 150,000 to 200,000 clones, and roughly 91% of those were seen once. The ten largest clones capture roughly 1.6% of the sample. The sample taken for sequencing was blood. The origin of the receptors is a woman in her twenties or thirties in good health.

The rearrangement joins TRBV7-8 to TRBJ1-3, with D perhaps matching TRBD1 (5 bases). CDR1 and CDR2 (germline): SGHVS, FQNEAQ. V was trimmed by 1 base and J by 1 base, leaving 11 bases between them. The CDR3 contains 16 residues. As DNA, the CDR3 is TGTGCCAGCAGCTTAGTGGACTGGGGGTCTGGAAACACCATATATTTT. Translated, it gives CASSLVDWGSGNTIYF.

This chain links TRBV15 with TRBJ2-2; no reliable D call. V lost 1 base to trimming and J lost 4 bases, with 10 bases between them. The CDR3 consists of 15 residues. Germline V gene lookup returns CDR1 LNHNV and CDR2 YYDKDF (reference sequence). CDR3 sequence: CATSRVGQPTGELFF. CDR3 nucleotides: TGTGCCACCAGCAGAGTAGGGCAGCCCACCGGGGAGCTGTTTTTT.

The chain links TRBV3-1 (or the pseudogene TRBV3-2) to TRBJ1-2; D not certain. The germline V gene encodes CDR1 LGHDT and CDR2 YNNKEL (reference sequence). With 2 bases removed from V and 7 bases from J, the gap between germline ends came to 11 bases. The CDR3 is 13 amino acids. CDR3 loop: CASSQQDLLGYTF. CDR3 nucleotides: TGTGCCAGCAGCCAACAGGATCTGCTTGGCTACACCTTC.

The CDR3 sequence: CASSELGGQAGELFF. For the CDR3, the DNA is TGTGCCAGCAGTGAACTTGGGGGACAGGCCGGGGAGCTGTTTTTT. J is TRBJ2-2 and V is TRBV6-1; 8 nucleotides match TRBD1. Germline V gives CDR1 MNHNS, CDR2 SASEGT. The CDR3 contains 15 residues. The trim removed 2 bases at V and 6 bases at J, leaving 5 bases unmatched.

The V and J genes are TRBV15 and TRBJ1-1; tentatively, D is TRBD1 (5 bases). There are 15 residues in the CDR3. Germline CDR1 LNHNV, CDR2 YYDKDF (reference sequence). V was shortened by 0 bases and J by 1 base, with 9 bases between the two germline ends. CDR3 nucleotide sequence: TGTGCCACCAGCAGAGACGGGACCGGGAACACTGAAGCTTTCTTT. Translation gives CATSRDGTGNTEAFF.

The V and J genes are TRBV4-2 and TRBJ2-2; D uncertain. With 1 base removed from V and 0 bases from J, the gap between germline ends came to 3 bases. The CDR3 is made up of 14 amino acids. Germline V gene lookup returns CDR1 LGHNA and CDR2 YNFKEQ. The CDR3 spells CASSQVANTGELFF. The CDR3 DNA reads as TGTGCCAGCAGCCAAGTAGCGAACACCGGGGAGCTGTTTTTT.

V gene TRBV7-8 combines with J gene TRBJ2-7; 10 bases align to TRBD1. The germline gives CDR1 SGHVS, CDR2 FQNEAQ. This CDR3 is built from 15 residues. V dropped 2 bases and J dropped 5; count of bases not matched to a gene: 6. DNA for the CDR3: TGTGCCAGCAGCTTACGACAGGGGGCGCTAGACGAGCAGTACTTC. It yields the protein CASSLRQGALDEQYF.

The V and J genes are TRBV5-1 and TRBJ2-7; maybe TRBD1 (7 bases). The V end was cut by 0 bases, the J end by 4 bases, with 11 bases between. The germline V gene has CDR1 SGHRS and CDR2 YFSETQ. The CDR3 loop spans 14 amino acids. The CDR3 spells CASSLVQGGYEQYF. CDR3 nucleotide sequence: TGCGCCAGCAGCTTGGTGCAGGGGGGTTACGAGCAGTACTTC. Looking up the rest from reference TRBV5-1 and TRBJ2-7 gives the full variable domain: KAGVTQTPRYLIKTRGQQVTLSCSPISGHRSVSWYQQTPGQGLQFLFEYFSETQRNKGNFPGRFSGRQFSNSRSEMNVSTLELGDSALYLCASSLVQGGYEQYFGPGTRLTVT.